Each of the 9 T cell receptor beta chains below was sequenced from the same sample in a study of vaccination effects on CD4 cells after COVID-19. Viral peptide pool expansion of antigen-specific CD4+ T cells preceded sequencing in the ViraFEST assay. Once cultured for approximately ten days, the cells underwent separation to obtain CD4+ T cells. Having tested negative for nucleocapsid antibodies, the vaccine recipients showed no prior SARS-CoV-2 infection. Generated by immunoSEQ multiplex PCR, the TCRdb table keeps only in-frame clones and is missing some. The sample includes about 22,000 clones, about 68% of them seen just once. The antigens these receptors bind are not known. Here the sequenced sample was CD4+ T cells from PBMCs cultured with HCoV-NL63 spike peptides, taken before COVID-19 vaccination. These receptors all come from a human donor who received a COVID-19 vaccine.

The chain links TRBV27 to TRBJ1-2, with 7 bases fitting TRBD1. The CDR3 has 13 residues. Losses at the gene ends were 3 bases for V and 4 bases for J; bases not matched to a gene: 2. Germline V gene data show CDR1 as MNHEY and CDR2 as SMNVEV (reference sequence). The CDR3 DNA is TGTGCCAGCAGTTTGGGGACAGCCTATGGCTACACCTTC. Its translation: CASSLGTAYGYTF.

This chain links TRBV18 with TRBJ2-3, with D perhaps assigned TRBD1 or TRBD2 (6 bases each). This CDR3 spans 13 amino acids. Trimming left V 3 bases short and J 5 bases short, with 9 bases between. Germline values: CDR1 KGHSH, CDR2 LQKENI. Here the CDR3 reads CASSPGGKDTQYF. CDR3 in DNA: TGTGCCAGCTCACCCGGGGGCAAAGATACGCAGTATTTT. Together with reference TRBV18 and TRBJ2-3, the CDR3 gives the full variable domain: NAGVMQNPRHLVRRRGQEARLRCSPMKGHSHVYWYRQLPEEGLKFMVYLQKENIIDESGMPKERFSAEFPKEGPSILRIQQVVRGDSAAYFCASSPGGKDTQYFGPGTRLTVL.

This rearrangement joins TRBV19 to TRBJ1-1, with 7 bases identical to TRBD1. CDR1 is LNHDA and CDR2 is SQIVND in the germline V gene (reference sequence). V shed 5 bases and J 2 bases; nucleotides not matched to a gene: 17. This CDR3 spans 18 amino acids. CDR3 residues: CASSPFDRDWYLNTEAFF. CDR3 DNA: TGTGCCAGTAGTCCCTTCGACAGGGATTGGTACCTTAACACTGAAGCTTTCTTT.

CDR3 in DNA: TGCGCCAGCAGCTTTCATGCCGGGACAGGGGCCCGCACTGAAGCTTTCTTT. Translation gives CASSFHAGTGARTEAFF. This rearrangement joins TRBV5-1 to TRBJ1-1, with TRBD1 identical over 10 bases. The germline V gene has CDR1 SGHRS and CDR2 YFSETQ. This CDR3 has 17 amino acids. Trimming cost V 2 bases and J 4 bases; bases outside gene matches: 11. Together with reference TRBV5-1 and TRBJ1-1, the CDR3 gives the full variable domain: KAGVTQTPRYLIKTRGQQVTLSCSPISGHRSVSWYQQTPGQGLQFLFEYFSETQRNKGNFPGRFSGRQFSNSRSEMNVSTLELGDSALYLCASSFHAGTGARTEAFFGQGTRLTVV.

This rearrangement joins TRBV3-1 (or the pseudogene TRBV3-2) to TRBJ2-7, with D hard to call. Looked up from germline, CDR1 is LGHDT and CDR2 is YNNKEL (reference sequence). The CDR3 runs to 14 residues. V was clipped by 4 bases and J by 2 bases, with 12 bases between them. For the CDR3, the DNA is TGTGCCAGCAGCCCGTGGACGGAGACCTACGAGCAGTACTTC. Translation: CASSPWTETYEQYF.

This chain uses TRBV2 with TRBJ2-5, with TRBD2 identical over 7 bases. The CDR3 has 17 residues. Trimming removed 5 bases from V and 3 bases from J; junction bases left unmatched: 15. From germline, CDR1 is SNHLY and CDR2 FYNNEI. CDR3 bases: TGTGCCAGCAGTCCTGGGGCGGGAAGACGGGGGGAAGAGACCCAGTACTTC. It codes for CASSPGAGRRGEETQYF. The full variable domain, completed using reference TRBV2 and TRBJ2-5, is EPEVTQTPSHQVTQMGQEVILRCVPISNHLYFYWYRQILGQKVEFLVSFYNNEISEKSEIFDDQFSVERPDGSNFTLKIRSTKLEDSAMYFCASSPGAGRRGEETQYFGPGTRLLVL.

This clone was counted a single time. The chain recombines TRBV30 with TRBJ2-1; 9 bases fit TRBD2. The ends lost 0 bases at V and 8 bases at J; junction bases unmatched: 17. CDR1 and CDR2 (germline): GTSNPN, SVGIG (reference sequence). The CDR3 contains 18 residues. CDR3 in amino acids: CAWSVRGGERVGLYEQFF. The CDR3, as DNA: TGTGCCTGGAGTGTACGCGGGGGGGAAAGGGTTGGTCTCTATGAGCAGTTCTTC.

V usage is TRBV5-4 and J usage is TRBJ1-3; D remains ambiguous. This CDR3 is 15 amino acids long. Trimming took off 0 bases at V and 3 bases at J, with 10 bases between the two ends. The germline gives CDR1 SGHNT, CDR2 YYREEE (reference sequence). CDR3 in amino acids: CASSLAGVGGNTIYF. CDR3 nucleotide sequence: TGTGCCAGCAGCTTGGCCGGGGTTGGTGGAAACACCATATATTTT.

This clone came up once. The chain joins TRBV7-2 to TRBJ1-1; unclear D gene. CDR3 length: 17 residues. Germline-derived CDR1 and CDR2 are SGHTA and FQGNSA. Trimming shortened V by 5 bases and J by 0 bases, and 19 bases separated the two germline ends. CDR3 DNA: TGTGCCAGCAGCCCGGGAGTGGGTCTAGGAATGAACACTGAAGCTTTCTTT. It codes for CASSPGVGLGMNTEAFF. The full variable domain, with the rest looked up from reference TRBV7-2 and TRBJ1-1, is GAGVSQSPSNKVTEKGKDVELRCDPISGHTALYWYRQSLGQGLEFLIYFQGNSAPDKSGLPSDRFSAERTGGSVSTLTIQRTQQEDSAVYLCASSPGVGLGMNTEAFFGQGTRLTVV.